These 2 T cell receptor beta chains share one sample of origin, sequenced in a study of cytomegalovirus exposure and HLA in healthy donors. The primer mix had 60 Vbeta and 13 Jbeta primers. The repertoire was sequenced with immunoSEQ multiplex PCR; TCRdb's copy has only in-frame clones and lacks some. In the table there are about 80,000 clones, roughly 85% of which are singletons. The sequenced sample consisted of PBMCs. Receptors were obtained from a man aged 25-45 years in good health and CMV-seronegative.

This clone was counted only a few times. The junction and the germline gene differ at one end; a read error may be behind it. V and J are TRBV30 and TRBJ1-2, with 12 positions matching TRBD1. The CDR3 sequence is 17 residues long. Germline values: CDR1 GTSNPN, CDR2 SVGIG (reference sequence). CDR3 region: CAWSLAGTGGPDYGYPF. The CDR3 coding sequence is TGTGCCTGGAGTTTGGCCGGGACAGGGGGCCCCGACTATGGCTACCCCTTC.

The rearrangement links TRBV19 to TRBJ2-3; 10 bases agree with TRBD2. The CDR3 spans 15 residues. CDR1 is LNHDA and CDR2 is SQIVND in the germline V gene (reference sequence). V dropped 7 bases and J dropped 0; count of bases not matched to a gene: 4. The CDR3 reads CASTKAGGSTDTQYF. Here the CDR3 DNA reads TGTGCCAGTACCAAAGCGGGAGGGAGCACAGATACGCAGTATTTT.